These 16 T cell receptor beta chains were all obtained from the same sample, sequenced in a study of blood T cell repertoires in COVID-19. Here immunoSEQ multiplex PCR was the method, and the copy in TCRdb shows in-frame clones only, minus some. This repertoire shows fewer than 150,000 clones, approximately 86% found once; its top ten account for 18%. The sample was peripheral blood. These receptors were collected from a woman aged 45-60 years who had recovered from COVID-19.

This rearrangement joins TRBV19 to TRBJ1-1, with 8 nucleotides matching TRBD1. Germline assignment: CDR1 LNHDA and CDR2 SQIVND (reference sequence). J lost 4 bases, V lost 5 bases, and 6 bases had no gene match. This CDR3 has 14 amino acids. CDR3 DNA: TGTGCCAGTAGTCTGACGACAGGGGTCACTGAAGCTTTCTTT. It specifies CASSLTTGVTEAFF.

The chain recombines TRBV19 with TRBJ2-5, with D perhaps TRBD1 (6 bases). The CDR3 sequence is 14 residues long. Between the trimmed V and J ends, which lost 5 bases and 5 bases, there was a span of 15 bases. Germline-derived CDR1 and CDR2 are LNHDA and SQIVND (reference sequence). CDR3 in DNA: TGTGCCAGTAGTCCCGGACAGACCTGGGAGACCCAGTACTTC. This encodes CASSPGQTWETQYF.

The J gene is TRBJ1-6, the V gene TRBV19; D call uncertain. This CDR3 is 15 amino acids long. The ends were cut back, 3 bases at V and 6 bases at J, with 12 bases in the middle. Germline assignment: CDR1 LNHDA and CDR2 SQIVND (reference sequence). In nucleotides, the CDR3 is TGTGCCAGTAGTATCAGACGGGAGACTAATTCACCCCTCCACTTT. Amino acids: CASSIRRETNSPLHF.

The rearrangement links TRBV29-1 to TRBJ2-7; D is undetermined. The germline V and J ends were trimmed by 1 base and 0 bases, with 7 bases remaining between them. The CDR3 runs to 13 residues. Germline V lookup: CDR1 SQVTM, CDR2 ANQGSEA. The CDR3 loop is CSVEVQTSYEQYF. Here the CDR3 DNA reads TGCAGCGTTGAAGTACAGACCTCCTACGAGCAGTACTTC.

The V gene is TRBV30, the J gene TRBJ1-5; a weak D match, TRBD1 (6 bases). The length of the CDR3 is 14 residues. Per germline, CDR1 GTSNPN and CDR2 SVGIG (reference sequence). Trimming removed 4 bases at V and 6 bases at J, with 16 bases between. The CDR3 loop reads CAWNKDSGGQPQHF. For the CDR3, the DNA is TGTGCCTGGAACAAGGACAGCGGGGGTCAGCCCCAGCATTTT.

This chain uses TRBV5-6 with TRBJ1-2; the D gene is possibly TRBD1 (6 bases). Trimming stripped 3 bases from V and 4 bases from J, with 13 bases between. This CDR3 contains 14 residues. Germline-derived CDR1 and CDR2 are SGHDT and YYEEEE. CDR3 DNA: TGTGCCAGCAGCTCCATACAGGGTACCTATGGCTACACCTTC. Its protein product is CASSSIQGTYGYTF. The full variable domain, completed using reference TRBV5-6 and TRBJ1-2, is DAGVTQSPTHLIKTRGQQVTLRCSPKSGHDTVSWYQQALGQGPQFIFQYYEEEERQRGNFPDRFSGHQFPNYSSELNVNALLLGDSALYLCASSSIQGTYGYTFGSGTRLTVV.

The chain uses TRBV5-4 and TRBJ2-7; 11 positions agree with TRBD1. V lost 2 bases and J lost 3; bases outside the gene matches: 7. CDR1 and CDR2 (germline): SGHNT, YYREEE (reference sequence). This CDR3 is built from 16 residues. The chain's CDR3 is CASSLNPGTGGYEQYF. The CDR3 DNA reads TGTGCCAGCAGCTTAAATCCCGGGACAGGGGGCTACGAGCAGTACTTC.

This sequence joins TRBV28 and TRBJ1-2; the D is unclear. V dropped 4 bases and J dropped 3 bases, with 6 bases sitting between them. The CDR3 length is 12 residues. Germline V gene lookup returns CDR1 MDHEN and CDR2 SYDVKM. The chain's CDR3 is CASSSGYYGYTF. The CDR3 coding sequence is TGTGCCAGCAGTTCGGGTTACTATGGCTACACCTTC.

The gene calls are TRBV5-1 and TRBJ2-2, with TRBD2 matching 10 bases. This CDR3 has 16 amino acids. Germline lookup yields CDR1 SGHRS and CDR2 YFSETQ. V dropped 1 base and J dropped 5; count of bases not matched to a gene: 5. Here the CDR3 reads CASSLSLAGVTGELFF. The CDR3 DNA follows: TGCGCCAGCAGCTTGTCTCTAGCGGGAGTAACCGGGGAGCTGTTTTTT.

The CDR3: CASSVVRASGYQETQYF. For the CDR3, the DNA is TGTGCCAGCAGTGTAGTTAGGGCTAGCGGGTACCAAGAGACCCAGTACTTC. The chain links TRBV6-1 to TRBJ2-5, with TRBD2 identical over 8 bases. In germline, CDR1 is MNHNS, CDR2 SASEGT. The CDR3 loop spans 17 amino acids. V shed 4 bases and J 0 bases; nucleotides not matched to a gene: 10.

Written as DNA, the CDR3 is TGTGCCAGCAGCTGGGGGACAGGGGGCCGCACAGATACGCAGTATTTT. It codes for CASSWGTGGRTDTQYF. The chain is built from TRBV5-5 and TRBJ2-3, with TRBD1 identical over 12 bases. V gave up 3 bases and J gave up 1 base; unmatched junction bases: 3. The CDR3 sequence is 16 residues long. The germline V gene has CDR1 SGHKS and CDR2 YYEKEE (reference sequence).

The CDR3, as DNA: TGTGCCAGCAGCTTTAACAGGGCAGGTGAGCAGTTCTTC. It is translated as CASSFNRAGEQFF. This chain connects TRBV11-3 to TRBJ2-1; weak D call: TRBD1 (6 bases). Trimming took off 3 bases at V and 9 bases at J, with 12 bases between the two ends. This CDR3 contains 13 residues. The V gene's germline CDR1 is SGHNT and CDR2 YENEEA.

The genes are TRBV4-2 and TRBJ2-1; 9 nucleotides match TRBD1. Germline V gene data show CDR1 as LGHNA and CDR2 as YNFKEQ. This CDR3 spans 17 amino acids. V trimming: 0 bases; J trimming: 8 bases; junction bases outside the gene matches: 11. The CDR3 DNA reads as TGTGCCAGCAGCCAAGACATAACAGGGGGCTTGAGTCATGAGCAGTTCTTC. Translating gives CASSQDITGGLSHEQFF.

The chain couples TRBV14 to TRBJ1-6; D is unresolved. Germline V lookup: CDR1 SGHDN, CDR2 FVKESK. The CDR3 runs to 14 residues. With 0 bases removed from V and 13 bases from J, the gap between germline ends came to 13 bases. The CDR3 sequence: CASSQDQNLGPLHF. CDR3 bases: TGTGCCAGCAGCCAAGATCAAAATTTGGGCCCCCTCCACTTT.

The chain links TRBV27 to TRBJ2-3, with a weak D call TRBD1 (5 bases). CDR1 and CDR2 (germline): MNHEY, SMNVEV (reference sequence). This CDR3 is 16 amino acids long. Trimming shortened V by 2 bases and J by 3 bases, and 15 bases separated the two germline ends. CDR3 coding DNA: TGTGCCAGCAGTTTAAAGGGGATTAGGCTTACAGATACGCAGTATTTT. The encoded protein is CASSLKGIRLTDTQYF.

The CDR3 sequence: CASSHHGDDGYTF. CDR3 nucleotides: TGTGCCAGCAGCCACCATGGAGACGATGGCTACACCTTC. The chain is built from TRBV5-4 and TRBJ1-2; D is uncertain. The CDR3 sequence is 13 residues long. V lost 4 bases and J lost 6, with 13 bases in between. CDR1 and CDR2 from the germline V gene are SGHNT and YYREEE (reference sequence).